The T cell receptor (beta chain) described here comes from a study of Graves' ophthalmopathy and Graves' hyperthyroidism. This clonotype was counted at least ten times. RNA transcripts yielded amplified TCR beta CDR3 regions. An opening RT-PCR round employed HTBI primers and preceded a second-round multiplex PCR. MiXCR, run by TCRdb on the multiplex PCR reads, gives a single entry per CDR3 protein. The profile covers under 800,000 distinct CDR3 sequences, with 22% appearing a single time and more than 5.5% taken by the ten largest. CDR1 MNHEY and CDR2 SVGAGI come from the germline V gene. CDR3 length: 13 amino acids. V was shortened by 3 bases and J by 4 bases, with 9 bases between the two germline ends.

The genes are TRBV6-5 and TRBJ1-2; D is unclear. The receptor was derived from a young woman with stable Graves' hyperthyroidism. Some clones in this sample may be carry-over from other donors' samples. The sample taken for sequencing was peripheral blood. The CDR3 spells CASSYGSGYGYTF. CDR3 sequence (DNA): TGTGCCAGCAGTTATGGCAGCGGCTATGGCTACACCTTC.